This T cell receptor (beta chain) appears in the sequencing data of a study of blood T cell repertoires in COVID-19. Whole-study context: The United States, Italy and Spain provided the acute and convalescent COVID-19 samples. From T cells, B-cell-depleted T cells, or PBMCs came the material, which was cDNA or gDNA.

Per the original methods: Scientists estimated how many nucleated cells there were by amplifying reference gene primers. TCRdb's table, derived via immunoSEQ multiplex PCR, lists solely in-frame clones and lacks some. V and J calls and clone size are as listed in that table; D and trimming were resolved from the DNA. Of around 150,000 clones detected, 60% to 85% appear once; the ten largest clones hold over 8.5%. The CDR3 consists of 15 residues. Trimming removed 3 bases from V and 2 bases from J, with 14 bases in between. In germline, CDR1 is MDHEN, CDR2 SYDVKM. This sequence was found in a man aged 45-60 years with active or convalescent COVID-19. The V and J genes are TRBV28 and TRBJ2-7, with D perhaps matching TRBD1 (5 bases). The sequenced sample was peripheral blood. The CDR3 reads CASSFRQSQAYEQYF. The CDR3 coding sequence is TGTGCCAGCAGTTTTCGACAGAGCCAAGCCTACGAGCAGTACTTC.